Below, 19 T cell receptor beta chains from the same sample are listed, as sequenced in a study of cytomegalovirus exposure and HLA in healthy donors. In the PCR, 60 Vbeta and 13 Jbeta primers were used. Using immunoSEQ multiplex PCR, the repertoire was profiled, and TCRdb retains in-frame clones only, with some absent. This table has about 150,000 clones, 75% appearing once. Sequencing was carried out using PBMCs. Every receptor here comes from a man between 18 and 35 years old in good health and CMV-seronegative.

The chain carries TRBV30 and TRBJ2-5, with TRBD2 matching 11 bases. Losses at the gene ends were 7 bases for V and 5 bases for J; bases not matched to a gene: 12. The length of the CDR3 is 15 residues. Germline V gene sequence: CDR1 GTSNPN, CDR2 SVGIG (reference sequence). In DNA form, the CDR3 reads TGTGCCTATTCGCCCGGGACTAGCGGCGGGGAGACCCAGTACTTC. This translates into CAYSPGTSGGETQYF.

Regarding this clone: The identical CDR3 is also encoded by other nucleotide sequences in the sample. The V and J genes are TRBV5-4 and TRBJ2-3, with D perhaps matching TRBD2 (5 bases). Per the germline V gene, CDR1 is SGHNT and CDR2 is YYREEE (reference sequence). The CDR3 has 13 residues. Between the trimmed V and J ends, which lost 1 base and 4 bases, there was a span of 7 bases. CDR3 loop: CASSLKGADTQYF. The CDR3 bases are TGTGCCAGCAGCTTGAAGGGAGCAGATACGCAGTATTTT.

V and J are TRBV10-1 and TRBJ2-7; 8 nucleotides match TRBD1. Germline V lookup: CDR1 WNHNN, CDR2 SYGVQD (reference sequence). The CDR3 covers 15 residues. J lost 6 bases, V lost 3 bases, and 10 bases had no gene match. CDR3 nucleotide sequence: TGCGCCAGCAGTGATCACGGGGGACAGGTCAGCGAGCAGTACTTC. Translation: CASSDHGGQVSEQYF.

V and J are TRBV7-6 and TRBJ2-7; D call uncertain. The CDR3 runs to 14 residues. CDR1 is SGHVS and CDR2 is FNYEAQ in the germline V gene. V was cut by 4 bases and J by 3 bases, with 13 bases left in between. This CDR3 is CASSWVVGDYEQYF. In nucleotides, the CDR3 is TGTGCCAGCAGCTGGGTAGTTGGAGACTACGAGCAGTACTTC.

The rearrangement uses TRBV6-5 and TRBJ2-3; D is possibly TRBD2 (5 bases). Germline lookup yields CDR1 MNHEY and CDR2 SVGAGI. V lost 4 bases and J 3 bases, leaving 17 bases between the germline ends. The CDR3 runs 16 residues. CDR3 sequence: CASSSSGLPRTDTQYF. The CDR3 bases are TGTGCCAGCAGTTCTTCAGGACTGCCTAGGACAGATACGCAGTATTTT.

This clone was seen a single time. The chain combines TRBV2 with TRBJ2-1, with D maybe TRBD1 (6 bases). The CDR3 totals 13 residues. Trimming removed 6 bases from V and 9 bases from J, with 15 bases in between. From germline, CDR1 is SNHLY and CDR2 FYNNEI. DNA of the CDR3: TGTGCCAGCAGGGTACAGGGATTGGGTGAGCAGTTCTTC. Translated: CASRVQGLGEQFF.

CDR3 nucleotides: TGTGCCAGCAGCCCGGAAGGGACAGGGGACTCTGGGGCCAACGTCCTGACTTTC. Translated: CASSPEGTGDSGANVLTF. J is TRBJ2-6 and V is TRBV5-6; TRBD1 aligns across 10 bases. With 4 bases clipped from V and 0 bases from J, the junction kept 7 bases outside the gene matches. Germline CDR1 is SGHDT and CDR2 is YYEEEE. The CDR3 is made up of 18 amino acids. Full variable domain (outside the CDR3, taken from reference TRBV5-6 and TRBJ2-6): DAGVTQSPTHLIKTRGQQVTLRCSPKSGHDTVSWYQQALGQGPQFIFQYYEEEERQRGNFPDRFSGHQFPNYSSELNVNALLLGDSALYLCASSPEGTGDSGANVLTFGAGSRLTVL.

This clone was found a few times. This chain uses TRBV19 with TRBJ1-5; D is possibly TRBD1 (6 bases). Germline CDR1 reads LNHDA; CDR2 reads SQIVND (reference sequence). Trimming left V 2 bases short and J 1 base short, with 6 bases between. This CDR3 is built from 14 residues. The CDR3 sequence: CASSITGSNQPQHF. The CDR3 DNA sequence: TGTGCCAGTAGTATAACAGGGAGCAATCAGCCCCAGCATTTT.

The chain joins TRBV6-6 to TRBJ1-1; 7 bases match TRBD1. This CDR3 contains 13 residues. V lost 6 bases to trimming and J lost 3 bases; unmatched junction nucleotides: 4. Per germline, CDR1 MNHNY and CDR2 SVGAGI (reference sequence). The chain's CDR3 is CASSRTGDTEAFF. Here the CDR3 DNA reads TGTGCCAGCAGCCGTACAGGGGACACTGAAGCTTTCTTT.

The chain carries TRBV4-3 and TRBJ1-1; D remains unclear. V lost 5 bases, J lost 4 bases, and 14 bases lay in between. The CDR3 loop spans 14 amino acids. From germline, CDR1 is LGHNA and CDR2 YSLEER. This chain's CDR3 is CASSALGGGTEAFF. DNA of the CDR3: TGCGCCAGCAGCGCCCTTGGCGGAGGCACTGAAGCTTTCTTT.

V is TRBV4-3 and J is TRBJ2-7, with 11 bases matching TRBD2. CDR1 LGHNA and CDR2 YSLEER come from the germline V gene. The V segment lost 4 bases and the J segment 2 bases; nucleotides outside the gene matches: 4. The CDR3 is 15 residues long. CDR3 amino acids: CASSPGLAVTYEQYF. DNA of the CDR3: TGCGCCAGCAGCCCGGGACTAGCGGTAACCTACGAGCAGTACTTC.

The chain employs TRBV5-4 and TRBJ2-5; D possibly corresponds to TRBD1 (5 bases). The assigned J gene may be wrong: the sequence end matches TRBJ2-7 better. The CDR3 is 16 residues long. Germline V gives CDR1 SGHNT, CDR2 YYREEE (reference sequence). CDR3: CASSLAVGQELYEQYF. Here the CDR3 DNA reads TGTGCCAGCAGCTTGGCCGTGGGGCAGGAGCTCTACGAGCAGTACTTC.

This clone was found a few times. The rearrangement links TRBV5-1 to TRBJ1-1; D is possibly TRBD1 (5 bases). The germline gives CDR1 SGHRS, CDR2 YFSETQ. The CDR3 is 14 amino acids. The V end was cut by 0 bases, the J end by 4 bases, with 10 bases between. The CDR3 is CASSLGGGFTEAFF. The CDR3 nucleotides are TGCGCCAGCAGCTTGGGTGGGGGGTTCACTGAAGCTTTCTTT.

The gene calls are TRBV28 and TRBJ2-5, with a tentative D call TRBD2 (6 bases). Gene TRBJ2-7 matches the end of the DNA better, so the J call may be wrong. Germline V gene lookup returns CDR1 MDHEN and CDR2 SYDVKM. This CDR3 comprises 14 residues. The CDR3 DNA reads as TGTGCCAGCAGTCCTCCCGGGACTCCCCGCGAGCAGTACTTC. The encoded protein is CASSPPGTPREQYF.

This clone was found a few times. This rearrangement joins TRBV7-9 to TRBJ1-2, with D uncertain. Germline assignment: CDR1 SEHNR and CDR2 FQNEAQ (reference sequence). The CDR3 totals 13 residues. The germline V and J ends were trimmed by 4 bases and 4 bases, with 10 bases remaining between them. CDR3 DNA: TGTGCCAGCAGCTCCGGGAATACCTATGGCTACACCTTC. The encoded protein is CASSSGNTYGYTF.

This clone came up a few times. The rearrangement joins TRBV7-8 to TRBJ2-7, with 10 bases lining up with TRBD2. There are 15 residues in the CDR3. Looked up from germline, CDR1 is SGHVS and CDR2 is FQNEAQ. The V and J ends lost 1 base and 3 bases, in that order; junction bases with no gene match: 3. The CDR3, as DNA: TGTGCCAGCAGCTTAGGGGGGACTAGCGTCTACGAGCAGTACTTC. It encodes CASSLGGTSVYEQYF.

A note on this clone: A junction end diverges from the germline sequence, so it may reflect a read error. The chain joins TRBV7-9 to TRBJ1-4; D possibly corresponds to TRBD1 (6 bases). The CDR3 sequence is 13 residues long. From germline, CDR1 is SEHNR and CDR2 FQNEAQ (reference sequence). The chain's CDR3 is CSSRRDMGEKLFF. The CDR3 coding sequence is TGTTCCAGCCGACGGGACATGGGCGAAAAACTGTTTTTT.

V gene TRBV27 combines with J gene TRBJ2-3, with 12 bases matching TRBD2. The trim removed 0 bases at V and 0 bases at J, leaving 7 bases unmatched. Looked up from germline, CDR1 is MNHEY and CDR2 is SMNVEV (reference sequence). The CDR3 is 19 amino acids. In DNA form, the CDR3 reads TGTGCCAGCAGTTTATCTGGGACTAGCGGGTGGGCGAGCACAGATACGCAGTATTTT. Its translation: CASSLSGTSGWASTDTQYF.

V is TRBV28 and J is TRBJ1-5; unclear D gene. CDR3 length equals 14 residues. Germline CDR1 reads MDHEN; CDR2 reads SYDVKM. V lost 2 bases and J lost 5, with 10 bases in between. The CDR3 loop reads CASSLGGQDQPQHF. In DNA, the CDR3 is TGTGCCAGCAGTTTAGGAGGTCAGGATCAGCCCCAGCATTTT.